The 9 T cell receptor beta chains reported below all come from one sample, sequenced in a study of blood T cell repertoires in COVID-19. Produced via immunoSEQ multiplex PCR; TCRdb's table is partial and in-frame only. The sample carries roughly 440,000 clones, around 88% recorded once. Input material: peripheral blood. Every receptor here comes from a woman aged 50 to 60 with COVID-19, enrolled during active disease.

V and J are TRBV6-1 and TRBJ2-2; maybe TRBD2 (5 bases). Germline V CDR1 and CDR2: MNHNS, SASEGT. The length of the CDR3 is 15 residues. Trimming removed 2 bases at V and 3 bases at J, with 10 bases between. The CDR3 nucleotides read TGTGCCAGCAGTGAACAGCGGAGACACACCGGGGAGCTGTTTTTT. As protein: CASSEQRRHTGELFF.

The chain links TRBV28 to TRBJ1-3; perhaps TRBD1 as D (5 bases). From germline, CDR1 is MDHEN and CDR2 SYDVKM. V was trimmed by 7 bases and J by 0 bases, leaving 13 bases between them. The CDR3 has 15 amino acids. CDR3 sequence reads: CASTPGAVSGNTIYF. DNA for the CDR3: TGTGCCAGCACCCCTGGGGCCGTCTCTGGAAACACCATATATTTT.

This chain links TRBV2 with TRBJ1-6; 9 positions agree with TRBD1. The germline V gene has CDR1 SNHLY and CDR2 FYNNEI. CDR3 length: 14 residues. The junction had 4 bases not matched to a gene; V was cut back by 6 bases and J by 7 bases. The CDR3: CASSWTGVNSPLHF. In DNA form, the CDR3 reads TGTGCCAGCAGCTGGACAGGGGTCAATTCACCCCTCCACTTT.

The chain uses TRBV7-2 and TRBJ1-1; D not resolved. The germline V and J ends were trimmed by 3 bases and 1 base, with 12 bases remaining between them. The CDR3 contains 15 residues. Germline lookup yields CDR1 SGHTA and CDR2 FQGNSA. The CDR3 DNA reads TGTGCCAGCAGCTTCCTAGGGCGGGGGAACACTGAAGCTTTCTTT. Translated: CASSFLGRGNTEAFF.

This chain connects TRBV5-1 to TRBJ2-7; D may be TRBD1 (5 bases). V was shortened by 1 base and J by 5 bases, with 13 bases between the two germline ends. Germline V CDR1 and CDR2: SGHRS, YFSETQ. This CDR3 comprises 14 residues. The CDR3 sequence is CASSLTADNNEQYF. CDR3 coding DNA: TGCGCCAGCAGCTTGACGGCGGACAACAACGAGCAGTACTTC.

This chain uses TRBV27 with TRBJ2-2; the match to TRBD1 covers 7 bases. The germline V gene encodes CDR1 MNHEY and CDR2 SMNVEV (reference sequence). V shed 4 bases and J 7 bases; nucleotides not matched to a gene: 0. The CDR3 is 12 residues long. The CDR3 spells CASSWTGGELFF. CDR3 nucleotide sequence: TGTGCCAGCAGTTGGACAGGCGGGGAGCTGTTTTTT.

This clone was counted only a few times. The chain joins TRBV7-9 to TRBJ1-2, with 7 bases fitting TRBD1. The germline CDR1 and CDR2 sequences are SEHNR and FQNEAQ (reference sequence). J gave up 8 bases and V 5 bases, and 5 bases lay outside the gene matches. The CDR3 length is 12 residues. The CDR3 region has the DNA TGTGCCAGCAGCCCCGACAGGGACGGCTACACCTTC. Its protein product is CASSPDRDGYTF.

This rearrangement joins TRBV30 to TRBJ1-2; possible D gene TRBD1, 5 bases. The length of the CDR3 is 11 residues. Per germline, CDR1 GTSNPN and CDR2 SVGIG (reference sequence). V was trimmed by 2 bases and J by 8 bases, leaving 9 bases between them. The DNA of the CDR3 is TGTGCCTGGAGTAGGGGTTTCGGCTACACCTTC. This codes for CAWSRGFGYTF.

There are a few counts of this clone. The V call is TRBV27, the J call TRBJ1-5; no firm D call. Trimming removed 0 bases from V and 7 bases from J, with 10 bases in between. Per germline, CDR1 MNHEY and CDR2 SMNVEV (reference sequence). The CDR3 sequence is 14 residues long. DNA for the CDR3: TGTGCCAGCAGTTTATCAGGCAGGCTGCAGCCCCAGCATTTT. It translates to CASSLSGRLQPQHF.